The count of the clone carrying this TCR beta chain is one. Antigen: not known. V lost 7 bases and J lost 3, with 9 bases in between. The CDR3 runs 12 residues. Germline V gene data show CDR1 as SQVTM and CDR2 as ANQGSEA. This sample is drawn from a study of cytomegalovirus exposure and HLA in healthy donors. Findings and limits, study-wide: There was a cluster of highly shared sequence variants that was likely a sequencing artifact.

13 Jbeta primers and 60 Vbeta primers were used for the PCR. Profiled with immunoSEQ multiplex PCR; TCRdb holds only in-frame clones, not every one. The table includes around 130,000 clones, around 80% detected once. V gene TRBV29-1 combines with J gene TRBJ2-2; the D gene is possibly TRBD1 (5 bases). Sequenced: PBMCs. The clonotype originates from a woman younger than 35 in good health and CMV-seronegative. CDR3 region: CSGSGYTGELFF. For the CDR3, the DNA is TGCAGCGGGTCAGGGTACACCGGGGAGCTGTTTTTT.